The clone carrying this T cell receptor beta chain occurred a few times. Its antigen remains unidentified. The sample comes from a study of cytomegalovirus exposure and HLA in healthy donors. General observations from the study: The classifier was said to identify cytomegalovirus status with high specificity and sensitivity. For most TCR sequences rarity was the rule, although some public TCRs occurred in many donors. A few of the chains that were CMV-associated were confirmed in vitro to be specific for CMV antigens.

The method was immunoSEQ multiplex PCR; TCRdb's version includes in-frame clones alone and lacks a portion of them. The sample records fewer than 250,000 clones, more than 75% being singletons. Sequences were obtained from PBMCs. The clonotype comes from a man between 18 and 29 years old in good health and CMV-seronegative.

CDR3 in DNA: TGTGCCAGCAGCCCGGACTCGTTCTCCTACGAGCAGTACTTC. It encodes CASSPDSFSYEQYF. V usage is TRBV7-9 and J usage is TRBJ2-7, with D perhaps matching TRBD2 (5 bases). The CDR3 consists of 14 residues. Trimming removed 5 bases from V and 0 bases from J, with 11 bases in between. Germline CDR1 SEHNR, CDR2 FQNEAQ (reference sequence).